Below, 22 T cell receptor beta chains from the same sample are listed, as sequenced in a study of T-cell reconstitution after alpha-beta-depleted transplantation in children. Preparation of the TCRbeta library was carried out with unique molecular identifiers. TCRdb reprocessed the PCR reads via MiXCR and lists one record per CDR3 protein. The table lists about 980,000 distinct CDR3 sequences, about 29% of them singletons. The sequencing here drew on PBMCs, mostly from graft donor cells, taken 360 days after TCRalphabeta/CD19-depleted stem cell transplant. The receptors were sampled from a boy under three years old who had a stem cell transplant for SCID, so the T cells may come from the graft donor.

This clonotype was found once. CDR3 in DNA: TGTGCCAGCAGCTTAGGACACTGGACAGGGAGTTCCTACGAGCAGTACTTC. Translated, it gives CASSLGHWTGSSYEQYF. This chain links TRBV11-2 with TRBJ2-7, with 8 positions matching TRBD1. With V trimmed by 1 base and J by 1 base, 9 bases remained unmatched. There are 17 residues in the CDR3. Germline lookup yields CDR1 SGHAT and CDR2 FQNNGV.

The J gene is TRBJ2-7, the V gene TRBV5-1; 12 bases map to TRBD2. CDR1 is SGHRS, CDR2 YFSETQ, per germline. This CDR3 spans 16 amino acids. V dropped 4 bases and J dropped 6; count of bases not matched to a gene: 11. In DNA form, the CDR3 reads TGCGCCAGCAGCAGGGCTAGCGGGGGGGCTCCCGGCGAGCAGTACTTC. It codes for CASSRASGGAPGEQYF. The full variable domain, its missing parts supplied by reference TRBV5-1 and TRBJ2-7, is KAGVTQTPRYLIKTRGQQVTLSCSPISGHRSVSWYQQTPGQGLQFLFEYFSETQRNKGNFPGRFSGRQFSNSRSEMNVSTLELGDSALYLCASSRASGGAPGEQYFGPGTRLTVT.

The V gene is TRBV29-1, the J gene TRBJ1-2, with unresolved D. The germline V gene has CDR1 SQVTM and CDR2 ANQGSEA. The germline V and J ends were trimmed by 4 bases and 3 bases, with 15 bases remaining between them. The CDR3 consists of 14 residues. The chain's CDR3 is CSVGFPRSYYGYTF. In DNA form, the CDR3 reads TGCAGCGTTGGATTCCCCCGTTCATACTATGGCTACACCTTC. The full variable domain, with the rest looked up from reference TRBV29-1 and TRBJ1-2, is SAVISQKPSRDICQRGTSLTIQCQVDSQVTMMFWYRQQPGQSLTLIATANQGSEATYESGFVIDKFPISRPNLTFSTLTVSNMSPEDSSIYLCSVGFPRSYYGYTFGSGTRLTVV.

The chain has TRBV16 and TRBJ2-1; TRBD1 agrees at 7 bases. J gave up 8 bases and V 3 bases, and 7 bases lay outside the gene matches. Looked up from germline, CDR1 is KGHSY and CDR2 is FQNENV. CDR3 size: 14 residues. The CDR3 sequence is CASSQSTGVHEQFF. CDR3 sequence (DNA): TGTGCCAGCAGCCAGAGCACAGGGGTCCATGAGCAGTTCTTC. Complete variable domain (other parts from reference TRBV16 and TRBJ2-1): GEEVAQTPKHLVRGEGQKAKLYCAPIKGHSYVFWYQQVLKNEFKFLISFQNENVFDETGMPKERFSAKCLPNSPCSLEIQATKLEDSAVYFCASSQSTGVHEQFFGPGTRLTVL.

The chain employs TRBV5-1 and TRBJ2-6; no clear D. From germline, CDR1 is SGHRS and CDR2 YFSETQ. V was trimmed by 4 bases and J by 1 base, leaving 21 bases between them. The CDR3 has 19 amino acids. The CDR3 reads CASSTLGTLVSSGANVLTF. The CDR3 bases are TGCGCCAGCAGCACCCTGGGTACTTTAGTAAGTTCTGGGGCCAACGTCCTGACTTTC.

This clonotype came up once. The chain recombines TRBV5-1 with TRBJ2-2; the D is unclear. Germline V CDR1 and CDR2: SGHRS, YFSETQ. V dropped 9 bases and J dropped 7 bases, with 13 bases sitting between them. There are 12 residues in the CDR3. CDR3 nucleotides: TGCGCCACCGGGTCGTTGGTCGGGGAGCTGTTTTTT. This translates into CATGSLVGELFF.

The gene calls are TRBV2 and TRBJ2-1; D might be TRBD1 or TRBD2, each matching 5 bases. Trimming stripped 8 bases from V and 5 bases from J, with 16 bases between. This CDR3 region has 14 residues. The germline V gene has CDR1 SNHLY and CDR2 FYNNEI. The CDR3 nucleotides are TGTGCCAGCGAATTCGGGGACGTCAACAATGAGCAGTTCTTC. It specifies CASEFGDVNNEQFF. The entire variable domain, with the rest obtained from reference TRBV2 and TRBJ2-1, is as follows: EPEVTQTPSHQVTQMGQEVILRCVPISNHLYFYWYRQILGQKVEFLVSFYNNEISEKSEIFDDQFSVERPDGSNFTLKIRSTKLEDSAMYFCASEFGDVNNEQFFGPGTRLTVL.

The chain has TRBV29-1 and TRBJ1-2; D ambiguous. The CDR3 consists of 11 residues. Trimming stripped 7 bases from V and 8 bases from J, with 14 bases between. The germline CDR1 and CDR2 sequences are SQVTM and ANQGSEA. CDR3 nucleotides: TGCAGCGCCGAGGATGGCCTCGGCTACACCTTC. Translating it yields CSAEDGLGYTF.

This clonotype has more than one count but fewer than ten. V usage is TRBV28 and J usage is TRBJ2-7; D possibly corresponds to TRBD1 (5 bases). The ends were cut back, 2 bases at V and 5 bases at J, with 10 bases in the middle. The V gene's germline CDR1 is MDHEN and CDR2 SYDVKM. The CDR3 loop spans 13 amino acids. CDR3 sequence: CASSLDRVHEQYF. The CDR3 DNA follows: TGTGCCAGCAGTTTAGACAGAGTACACGAGCAGTACTTC.

This clonotype was picked up a small number of times. V gene TRBV4-3 combines with J gene TRBJ2-2; 7 bases line up with TRBD2. With 5 bases clipped from V and 5 bases from J, the junction kept 14 bases outside the gene matches. This CDR3 spans 17 amino acids. Germline V gene sequence: CDR1 LGHNA, CDR2 YSLEER. The CDR3 sequence is CASSSPSGGLGTGELFF. CDR3 DNA: TGCGCCAGCAGCTCTCCGTCGGGGGGATTAGGAACCGGGGAGCTGTTTTTT.

V and J are TRBV4-1 and TRBJ2-3; 9 bases line up with TRBD2. The CDR3 sequence is 16 residues long. Per the germline V gene, CDR1 is MGHRA and CDR2 is YSYEKL. V lost 3 bases and J lost 2; bases outside the gene matches: 6. CDR3 sequence (DNA): TGCGCCAGCAGCCATCAGGGGACTAGCAACACAGATACGCAGTATTTT. It is translated as CASSHQGTSNTDTQYF.

The gene calls are TRBV6-5 and TRBJ2-1, with 9 positions matching TRBD2. The germline CDR1 and CDR2 sequences are MNHEY and SVGAGI. V was clipped by 6 bases and J by 3 bases; unmatched bases: 6. This CDR3 region has 15 residues. The CDR3 reads CASRTISGSYNEQFF. The CDR3 region has the DNA TGTGCCAGCAGGACGATTAGCGGGAGCTACAATGAGCAGTTCTTC.

This clonotype was picked up a small number of times. The chain combines TRBV28 with TRBJ2-1; 11 bases line up with TRBD1. CDR1 and CDR2 from the germline V gene are MDHEN and SYDVKM. Unmatched junction bases numbered 7, after V lost 5 bases and J lost 7 bases. The CDR3 loop spans 15 amino acids. The CDR3 DNA sequence: TGTGCCAGCAGTCCCGGGACAGGGGGGACTAATGAGCAGTTCTTC. Translating gives CASSPGTGGTNEQFF.

Many counts were recorded for this clonotype. The DNA of the CDR3 is TGTGCCAGCAGTTGGACAGGTCCGAACACTGAAGCTTTCTTT. Its translation: CASSWTGPNTEAFF. V is TRBV6-5 and J is TRBJ1-1, with 7 positions matching TRBD1. V gave up 4 bases and J gave up 1 base; unmatched junction bases: 3. The CDR3 has 14 residues. Germline V CDR1 and CDR2: MNHEY, SVGAGI.

This clonotype was recorded a few times. The rearrangement links TRBV30 to TRBJ2-1, with D perhaps matching TRBD2 (6 bases). With 2 bases removed from V and 9 bases from J, the gap between germline ends came to 11 bases. Per the germline V gene, CDR1 is GTSNPN and CDR2 is SVGIG (reference sequence). There are 12 residues in the CDR3. In nucleotides, the CDR3 is TGTGCCTGGAGTCCGACTAGTAGTGAGCAGTTCTTC. It translates to CAWSPTSSEQFF. Drawing the rest from reference TRBV30 and TRBJ2-1, the complete variable domain is SQTIHQWPATLVQPVGSPLSLECTVEGTSNPNLYWYRQAAGRGLQLLFYSVGIGQISSEVPQNLSASRPQDRQFILSSKKLLLSDSGFYLCAWSPTSSEQFFGPGTRLTVL.

This clonotype was observed at least ten times. The genes are TRBV20-1 and TRBJ2-3; D not resolved. The V gene lost 0 bases and the J gene lost 2 bases, with 6 bases spanning the gap. The CDR3 totals 13 residues. The germline V gene has CDR1 DFQATT and CDR2 SNEGSKA (reference sequence). CDR3 sequence (DNA): TGCAGTGCTAGAGATCTGGTCACAGATACGCAGTATTTT. Encoded protein: CSARDLVTDTQYF.

The chain uses TRBV28 and TRBJ2-7; possible D gene TRBD1, 5 bases. The germline V and J ends were trimmed by 4 bases and 3 bases, with 22 bases remaining between them. The germline V gene encodes CDR1 MDHEN and CDR2 SYDVKM. This CDR3 region has 17 residues. This CDR3 reads CASSSPRAPTPVYEQYF. CDR3 DNA: TGTGCCAGCAGTTCACCCAGGGCTCCGACCCCCGTCTACGAGCAGTACTTC.

CDR3 nucleotide sequence: TGCGCCAGCAGCCTATACGATTATGAGCAGTTCTTC. Translation gives CASSLYDYEQFF. The chain uses TRBV5-1 and TRBJ2-1; D unclear. The V gene lost 4 bases and the J gene lost 8 bases, with 10 bases spanning the gap. This CDR3 is 12 amino acids long. Germline assignment: CDR1 SGHRS and CDR2 YFSETQ.

This clonotype was counted a few times. The rearrangement links TRBV20-1 to TRBJ2-7, with D possibly called TRBD1 or TRBD2 (5 bases each). Germline-derived CDR1 and CDR2 are DFQATT and SNEGSKA (reference sequence). V lost 5 bases to trimming and J lost 5 bases, with 16 bases between them. This CDR3 spans 13 amino acids. The CDR3 sequence: CSAPRGRWDEQYF. CDR3 coding DNA: TGCAGTGCTCCAAGGGGACGGTGGGACGAGCAGTACTTC.

This sequence joins TRBV7-9 and TRBJ2-1; 12 bases align to TRBD2. The CDR3 sequence is 16 residues long. Germline V gives CDR1 SEHNR, CDR2 FQNEAQ (reference sequence). J was trimmed by 8 bases and V by 5 bases; bases with no gene match: 10. CDR3 DNA sequence: TGTGCCAGCAGCCCAAGGACTAGCGGGGTTAGGGATGAGCAGTTCTTC. As protein: CASSPRTSGVRDEQFF.

The rearrangement joins TRBV15 to TRBJ1-5; D not resolved. The CDR3 is 16 residues long. Germline lookup yields CDR1 LNHNV and CDR2 YYDKDF (reference sequence). V lost 0 bases, J lost 1 base, and 10 bases lay in between. In DNA form, the CDR3 reads TGTGCCACCAGCAGAGATCAGCCTCTCAGCAATCAGCCCCAGCATTTT. Translating it yields CATSRDQPLSNQPQHF.

The V and J genes are TRBV12-3 or TRBV12-4 and TRBJ1-1, with D possibly matching TRBD1 (5 bases). V was trimmed by 0 bases and J by 5 bases, leaving 13 bases between them. CDR3 length equals 15 residues. CDR3 DNA sequence: TGTGCCAGCAGTTTAGCGTCGTGGGGGGGGACTGAAGCTTTCTTT. This codes for CASSLASWGGTEAFF.